This entry features one TCR beta chain sequence. Unmatched junction bases numbered 12, after V lost 7 bases and J lost 1 base. Germline CDR1 reads LNHDA; CDR2 reads SQIVND (reference sequence). The CDR3 contains 17 residues. The sample originates from a study of T cells after yellow fever vaccination. Turning to the study itself: Those fractions that held only low numbers of cells were prepared using the SMART-Seq v4 Ultra Low Input RNA kit.

Conversion of TCR transcripts into cDNA relied on 5'RACE template switching, which added a universal primer site and UMIs. TCRdb re-called the 5' RACE reads through MiXCR, storing one row per CDR3 protein. Of 300,000 or so distinct CDR3 sequences in the sample, roughly 8.7% were seen once. The sequence was obtained from a man between 18 and 29 years old who received the YFV17D yellow fever vaccine. Sequences were derived from CD4+ T cells sorted from PBMCs, sampled 5 days after the yellow fever booster vaccination. This chain uses TRBV19 with TRBJ2-3; 9 bases are shared with TRBD1. The CDR3 DNA follows: TGTGCCAGTAACCCACGGGCTGGGGACAGGGGCACAGATACGCAGTATTTT. It codes for CASNPRAGDRGTDTQYF.